This T cell receptor beta chain was obtained from a study of blood T cell repertoires in COVID-19. Study in general: Acute-phase and convalescent COVID-19 samples originated in the United States, Italy and Spain. T cells, B-cell-depleted T cells, or PBMCs supplied cDNA or gDNA.

The CDR3 consists of 15 residues. Germline V CDR1 and CDR2: MNHNS, SASEGT. Trimming took 2 bases from V and 0 from J, leaving 11 bases between them. This table comes from immunoSEQ multiplex PCR, and its TCRdb copy is limited to in-frame clones, with some not included. Of about 400,000 clones in the sample, about nine tenths were seen once. Those enrolled, adults aged about 18 to 95 years, came from about 24 US areas. The specimen was PBMCs or T cells enriched from blood (not recorded which). This TCR was recovered from a woman in her twenties or thirties who had recovered from COVID-19. The V gene is TRBV6-1, the J gene TRBJ2-7, with no clear D. The CDR3 DNA is TGTGCCAGCAGTGAAACGGCGGCGAGCTCCTACGAGCAGTACTTC. This gives the protein CASSETAASSYEQYF.